The 9 T cell receptor beta chains below come from one sample, sequenced in a study of blood T cell repertoires in COVID-19. Using immunoSEQ multiplex PCR, the repertoire was profiled, and TCRdb retains in-frame clones only, with some absent. The sample contains 250,000 or so clones, 65% to 85% of which appear only once. Sequencing was carried out using PBMCs or T cells enriched from blood (not recorded which). Receptors were obtained from a man aged 50 to 59 who had recovered from COVID-19.

The V and J genes are TRBV2 and TRBJ2-7; TRBD1 matches at 11 bases. CDR3 length: 13 amino acids. Unmatched junction bases numbered 3, after V lost 6 bases and J lost 5 bases. Germline-derived CDR1 and CDR2 are SNHLY and FYNNEI. CDR3 sequence reads: CASRDRGQDEQYF. In DNA form, the CDR3 reads TGTGCCAGCAGGGACAGGGGGCAGGACGAGCAGTACTTC.

The V call is TRBV18, the J call TRBJ2-7, with D uncertain. Between the trimmed V and J ends, which lost 4 bases and 0 bases, there was a span of 10 bases. The CDR3 spans 14 residues. The germline V gene encodes CDR1 KGHSH and CDR2 LQKENI. The DNA of the CDR3 is TGTGCCAGCTCACTCTTTCCGAGCTCCTACGAGCAGTACTTC. Translation gives CASSLFPSSYEQYF.

The gene calls are TRBV18 and TRBJ2-7; 9 bases align to TRBD1. The germline gives CDR1 KGHSH, CDR2 LQKENI. CDR3 size: 15 residues. Trimming at V came to 0 bases and at J to 1 base, leaving 1 base not matched to a gene. CDR3 DNA: TGTGCCAGCTCACCACCGACAGGGGGGTCCTACGAGCAGTACTTC. Its translation: CASSPPTGGSYEQYF.

For the CDR3, the DNA is TGTGCCAGAATCCTGGGAGGGACGCAAAAAACCTACGAGCAGTACTTC. As protein: CARILGGTQKTYEQYF. The chain joins TRBV5-3 to TRBJ2-7; 7 nucleotides line up with TRBD2. TRBV5-3 is labeled an ORF, and its function is uncertain. V shed 6 bases and J 2 bases; nucleotides not matched to a gene: 14. The CDR3 has 16 residues.

This clone was seen more than once but under ten times. The chain uses TRBV18 and TRBJ2-7; TRBD1 is a possible D gene (5 bases). CDR3 length equals 13 residues. Germline V CDR1 and CDR2: KGHSH, LQKENI. Trimming shortened V by 2 bases and J by 3 bases, and 8 bases separated the two germline ends. The CDR3 loop reads CASSPARGYEQYF. In nucleotides, the CDR3 is TGTGCCAGCTCACCAGCAAGGGGCTACGAGCAGTACTTC. Full variable domain (outside the CDR3, taken from reference TRBV18 and TRBJ2-7): NAGVMQNPRHLVRRRGQEARLRCSPMKGHSHVYWYRQLPEEGLKFMVYLQKENIIDESGMPKERFSAEFPKEGPSILRIQQVVRGDSAAYFCASSPARGYEQYFGPGTRLTVT.

The CDR3 nucleotides are TGTGCCAGAAGCTTGCCGTCAGAAGTGAACACTGAAGCTTTCTTT. It codes for CARSLPSEVNTEAFF. The chain employs TRBV5-3 and TRBJ1-1; unclear D gene. TRBV5-3 is labeled an ORF, and its function is uncertain. V was cut by 1 base and J by 0 bases, with 10 bases left in between. This CDR3 spans 15 amino acids.

J is TRBJ2-7 and V is TRBV5-1; no clear D. The CDR3 is made up of 12 amino acids. The germline V and J ends were trimmed by 4 bases and 4 bases, with 9 bases remaining between them. The germline CDR1 and CDR2 sequences are SGHRS and YFSETQ. The CDR3 nucleotides are TGCGCCAGCAGCACTGGCGGTTACGAGCAGTACTTC. Translating it yields CASSTGGYEQYF.

The V call is TRBV11-3, the J call TRBJ1-6, with no clear D. Germline loops: CDR1 SGHNT, CDR2 YENEEA. Trimming took off 8 bases at V and 9 bases at J, with 11 bases between the two ends. The CDR3 consists of 12 residues. The DNA for the CDR3 is TGTGCCAGCGCTGACGGGTTTTCACCCCTCCACTTT. The encoded protein is CASADGFSPLHF.

This clone has a single count. The chain links TRBV30 to TRBJ2-1, with D possibly matching TRBD2 (5 bases). V was shortened by 2 bases and J by 12 bases, with 17 bases between the two germline ends. CDR3 length: 13 amino acids. Germline-derived CDR1 and CDR2 are GTSNPN and SVGIG (reference sequence). CDR3 nucleotide sequence: TGTGCCTGGAGTACAAATCCGGGGTTTTGGCAGTTCTTC. Its protein product is CAWSTNPGFWQFF.